The 31 T cell receptor beta chains presented below share a single source sample, sequenced in a study of T cells in Graves' hyperthyroidism and ophthalmopathy (dated 2019 in TCRdb). Library creation used multiplex PCR. The instrument was an Illumina HiSeq 2000. TCR beta CDR3 regions were amplified from RNA transcripts. For the first round of RT-PCR on the TCR CDR3, the HTBI primer set was used together with the Qiagen OneStep RT-PCR kit. TCRdb trimmed the raw reads at Q25, called clones with MiXCR and kept productive beta chains. Each CDR3 protein gets just one entry, which takes the most common genes and DNA from the rows behind it. Present in this sample are about 570,000 distinct CDR3 sequences, 40% to 55% of which were seen just once. The ten biggest clones cover about 20% of the sample. The sequenced sample was peripheral blood or thyroid tissue (not recorded which). Receptors were obtained from an adult woman with Graves' disease, either hyperthyroidism or ophthalmopathy (not recorded which).

This sequence joins TRBV20-1 and TRBJ1-6, with D possibly TRBD1 on 6 matching bases. CDR3 length equals 15 residues. Germline V gene sequence: CDR1 DFQATT, CDR2 SNEGSKA (reference sequence). The V end was cut by 3 bases, the J end by 9 bases, with 18 bases between. This CDR3 is CSASVDSSFFSPLHF. As DNA, the CDR3 is TGCAGTGCTAGTGTGGACAGTTCGTTTTTTTCACCCCTCCACTTT.

This clonotype was seen ten or more times. The CDR3 reads CASGPGLAGASFMGEQYF. DNA for the CDR3: TGCGCCAGCGGGCCGGGACTAGCGGGAGCAAGCTTTATGGGAGAGCAGTACTTC. The chain carries TRBV5-1 and TRBJ2-7; 14 positions agree with TRBD2. CDR1 SGHRS and CDR2 YFSETQ come from the germline V gene. The CDR3 consists of 18 residues. J gave up 7 bases and V 7 bases, and 19 bases lay outside the gene matches.

V gene TRBV29-1 combines with J gene TRBJ2-7; 8 bases align to TRBD1. The CDR3 sequence is 14 residues long. Trimming removed 4 bases from V and 4 bases from J; junction bases left unmatched: 9. Per germline, CDR1 SQVTM and CDR2 ANQGSEA. CDR3 amino acids: CSVVADRASYEQYF. Written as DNA, the CDR3 is TGCAGCGTTGTCGCGGACAGGGCGAGTTACGAGCAGTACTTC.

This clonotype appeared a single time. Relative to the germline gene, one junction end is altered; a read error may explain this. This rearrangement joins TRBV7-9 to TRBJ2-6; no definite D call. This CDR3 region has 12 residues. Germline V gives CDR1 SEHNR, CDR2 FQNEAQ (reference sequence). The CDR3 DNA sequence: TGTGCCAGTAGTATCAGACGGAACACTGAAGCTTTC. Protein sequence: CASSIRRNTEAF.

The chain joins TRBV6-6 to TRBJ2-2; D possibly corresponds to TRBD1 (6 bases). The CDR3 sequence is 13 residues long. With 4 bases removed from V and 6 bases from J, the gap between germline ends came to 9 bases. Germline loops: CDR1 MNHNY, CDR2 SVGAGI (reference sequence). The CDR3: CASSLRQAGELFF. The CDR3, as DNA: TGTGCCAGCAGTTTACGACAGGCCGGGGAGCTGTTTTTT.

This clonotype was seen only once. One base away lies a much larger clone, so this may be a sequencing read error. The chain joins TRBV7-9 to TRBJ2-7; possibly TRBD1 for D (5 bases). CDR1 is SEHNR, CDR2 FQNEAQ, per germline (reference sequence). Trimming took off 5 bases at V and 3 bases at J, with 8 bases between the two ends. The CDR3 is made up of 12 amino acids. This CDR3 is CASSQGYYEQYF. The DNA for the CDR3 is TGTGCCAGCAGCCAGGGCTACTACGAGCAGTACTTC.

The chain combines TRBV20-1 with TRBJ2-3; 10 positions match TRBD2. This CDR3 is 17 amino acids long. Unmatched junction bases numbered 10, after V lost 0 bases and J lost 4 bases. Germline V gene data show CDR1 as DFQATT and CDR2 as SNEGSKA (reference sequence). The DNA for the CDR3 is TGCAGTGCTAGAGATCGTAGGTTAGCGGGAGGATCAGATACGCAGTATTTT. Translation: CSARDRRLAGGSDTQYF.

In its sample, this clonotype was seen many times. This chain links TRBV10-3 with TRBJ1-4; possible D gene TRBD1, 5 bases. This CDR3 spans 13 amino acids. V was pared by 6 bases and J by 6 bases, with 11 bases between. Germline lookup yields CDR1 ENHRY and CDR2 SYGVKD. The CDR3 nucleotides are TGTGCCATCAGGGCGGAGGGGTATGAAAAACTGTTTTTT. Encoded protein: CAIRAEGYEKLFF.

The rearrangement links TRBV3-1 to TRBJ1-5, with D tentatively TRBD1 (5 bases). The V end was cut by 1 base, the J end by 2 bases, with 12 bases between. CDR3 length: 16 amino acids. The V gene's germline CDR1 is LGHDT and CDR2 YNNKEL (reference sequence). DNA for the CDR3: TGTGCCAGCAGCCAAGGCCTCAAGGGGCGCAATCAGCCCCAGCATTTT. Translating gives CASSQGLKGRNQPQHF.

The gene calls are TRBV10-3 and TRBJ2-1; D uncertain. V was trimmed by 10 bases and J by 5 bases, leaving 21 bases between them. Per germline, CDR1 ENHRY and CDR2 SYGVKD. The CDR3 totals 15 residues. DNA for the CDR3: TGTGCCACCACAGCCGTGTCGACTCTGGACAATGAGCAGTTCTTC. The encoded protein is CATTAVSTLDNEQFF.

This chain connects TRBV19 to TRBJ1-1; D may be TRBD1 (6 bases). Germline assignment: CDR1 LNHDA and CDR2 SQIVND (reference sequence). The V end lost 9 bases, the J end lost 11 bases, and 22 bases lay between the germline ends. The CDR3 spans 13 residues. The CDR3 region is CASSLSNRVGAFF. CDR3 nucleotide sequence: TGTGCCAGCAGTTTGAGTAACAGGGTTGGCGCTTTCTTT.

CDR3 coding DNA: TGTGCCAGCAATGGCGGGATCGGGACCCAGCATTTT. It translates to CASNGGIGTQHF. The chain is built from TRBV6-6 and TRBJ1-5; D not resolved. Per germline, CDR1 MNHNY and CDR2 SVGAGI (reference sequence). This CDR3 has 12 residues. Trimming pared 7 bases from V and 11 bases from J, leaving 15 bases between.

Many counts were recorded for this clonotype. The V and J genes are TRBV7-8 and TRBJ2-7; D unclear. V lost 4 bases and J lost 0, with 13 bases in between. CDR3 size: 15 residues. Germline assignment: CDR1 SGHVS and CDR2 FQNEAQ. CDR3 in amino acids: CASSYGMHNSYEQYF. CDR3 sequence (DNA): TGTGCCAGCAGCTATGGGATGCACAACTCCTACGAGCAGTACTTC.

J is TRBJ1-2 and V is TRBV7-8, with 7 nucleotides matching TRBD1. Germline V gene data show CDR1 as SGHVS and CDR2 as FQNEAQ. The CDR3 consists of 13 residues. The junction had 15 bases not matched to a gene; V was cut back by 8 bases and J by 12 bases. The CDR3 DNA sequence: TGTGCCAGCCGAAGACAGGGCTCCTCTGGAAACACCTTC. Residues: CASRRQGSSGNTF.

The chain uses TRBV7-2 and TRBJ1-5; maybe TRBD1 (5 bases). Germline CDR1 is SGHTA and CDR2 is FQGNSA. The ends were cut back, 6 bases at V and 2 bases at J, with 14 bases in the middle. CDR3 length equals 15 residues. The CDR3 DNA follows: TGTGCCAGCAGTTTTAGGGGTTGGGGCAATCAGCCCCAGCATTTT. Translating it yields CASSFRGWGNQPQHF.

This clonotype was recorded a few times. The gene calls are TRBV9 and TRBJ2-6, with no clear D. With 3 bases removed from V and 4 bases from J, the gap between germline ends came to 8 bases. This CDR3 spans 14 amino acids. Germline V gives CDR1 SGDLS, CDR2 YYNGEE. CDR3: CASSGGAGANVLTF. Here the CDR3 DNA reads TGTGCCAGCAGCGGAGGTGCGGGGGCCAACGTCCTGACTTTC.

This chain uses TRBV2 with TRBJ2-5; TRBD2 is a possible D gene (5 bases). The CDR3 sequence is 16 residues long. Trimming took off 7 bases at V and 5 bases at J, with 23 bases between the two ends. The V gene's germline CDR1 is SNHLY and CDR2 FYNNEI. This CDR3 is CASNKESDGERETQYF. The CDR3 bases are TGTGCCAGCAATAAGGAGAGTGATGGGGAGCGGGAGACCCAGTACTTC.

There are many counts of this clonotype. CDR3 sequence reads: CASSYDAMDSPLHF. CDR3 nucleotide sequence: TGTGCCAGCAGTTACGACGCCATGGATTCACCCCTCCACTTT. The V and J genes are TRBV6-2 or TRBV6-3 and TRBJ1-6; D not resolved. The CDR3 has 14 residues. Trimming took off 2 bases at V and 8 bases at J, with 10 bases between the two ends. Germline-derived CDR1 and CDR2 are MNHEY and SVGEGT.

This clonotype was seen many times. The V and J genes are TRBV11-2 and TRBJ2-7; D remains unclear. Trimming pared 4 bases from V and 0 bases from J, leaving 13 bases between. Germline values: CDR1 SGHAT, CDR2 FQNNGV. The CDR3 extends over 15 amino acids. The CDR3: CASSSPVRSSYEQYF. CDR3 sequence (DNA): TGTGCCAGCAGCTCCCCTGTCCGGAGCTCCTACGAGCAGTACTTC. The variable domain in full, with the rest retrieved from reference TRBV11-2 and TRBJ2-7, is EAGVAQSPRYKIIEKRQSVAFWCNPISGHATLYWYQQILGQGPKLLIQFQNNGVVDDSQLPKDRFSAERLKGVDSTLKIQPAKLEDSAVYLCASSSPVRSSYEQYFGPGTRLTVT.

This clonotype was counted between two and nine times. This rearrangement joins TRBV27 to TRBJ1-2; 8 nucleotides agree with TRBD1. Losses at the gene ends were 9 bases for V and 3 bases for J; bases not matched to a gene: 6. Germline V gene data show CDR1 as MNHEY and CDR2 as SMNVEV (reference sequence). There are 13 residues in the CDR3. The CDR3 region has the DNA TGTGCCAGTTCAGGGGGCGGCCACTATGGCTACACCTTC. It codes for CASSGGGHYGYTF.

The chain joins TRBV4-2 to TRBJ2-7; 8 bases align to TRBD2. Judging by the DNA end, TRBJ2-1 fits better; the J call may be wrong. The length of the CDR3 is 13 residues. Germline V gives CDR1 LGHNA, CDR2 YNFKEQ. CDR3 coding DNA: TGTGCCAGCAGCCTTAAAAAGCGGGAGGAGCAGTTCTTC. Protein: CASSLKKREEQFF.

The chain links TRBV12-3 or TRBV12-4 to TRBJ1-6, with 10 nucleotides matching TRBD1. V lost 6 bases, J lost 10 bases, and 9 bases stayed unmatched. CDR3 size: 15 residues. The CDR3 loop reads CASRGQGYLESPLHF. CDR3 DNA sequence: TGTGCCAGCAGGGGACAGGGGTATCTAGAATCACCCCTCCACTTT.

This clonotype was picked up many times. This chain uses TRBV28 with TRBJ1-3, with D maybe TRBD1 (5 bases). Germline CDR1 MDHEN, CDR2 SYDVKM. V was shortened by 10 bases and J by 2 bases, with 12 bases between the two germline ends. This CDR3 spans 13 amino acids. This chain's CDR3 is CATLQGAGNTIYF. The CDR3 DNA follows: TGTGCCACCCTGCAAGGGGCTGGAAACACCATATATTTT.

This clonotype occurred many times. The gene calls are TRBV18 and TRBJ2-5; the D is unclear. V dropped 1 base and J dropped 1 base, with 4 bases sitting between them. Germline-derived CDR1 and CDR2 are KGHSH and LQKENI. This CDR3 is built from 13 residues. CDR3 sequence: CASSPRRQETQYF. As DNA, the CDR3 is TGTGCCAGCTCACCACGGCGCCAAGAGACCCAGTACTTC.

This clonotype occurred a few times. The CDR3 nucleotides read TGTGCCAGCAGCGTAGAGGTGGACGCTGGAAACACCATATATTTT. It specifies CASSVEVDAGNTIYF. The rearrangement uses TRBV9 and TRBJ1-3, with no clear D. Germline V lookup: CDR1 SGDLS, CDR2 YYNGEE. The CDR3 length is 15 residues. V was pared by 0 bases and J by 2 bases, with 9 bases between.

This clonotype was seen many times. The J gene is TRBJ1-2, the V gene TRBV29-1, with D uncertain. Germline values: CDR1 SQVTM, CDR2 ANQGSEA. V gave up 5 bases and J gave up 2 bases, with 9 bases separating them. The CDR3 is 12 residues long. CDR3 sequence reads: CSVRGLNYGYTF. The CDR3 DNA follows: TGCAGCGTTCGAGGACTCAACTATGGCTACACCTTC. The whole variable domain, remainder taken from reference TRBV29-1 and TRBJ1-2, is SAVISQKPSRDICQRGTSLTIQCQVDSQVTMMFWYRQQPGQSLTLIATANQGSEATYESGFVIDKFPISRPNLTFSTLTVSNMSPEDSSIYLCSVRGLNYGYTFGSGTRLTVV.

Only a few counts were recorded for this clonotype. The chain carries TRBV29-1 and TRBJ1-2; the D is unclear. CDR3 length equals 10 residues. Germline V lookup: CDR1 SQVTM, CDR2 ANQGSEA. Trimming shortened V by 8 bases and J by 6 bases, and 10 bases separated the two germline ends. DNA of the CDR3: TGCAGCACCCTTGGTGATGGCTACACCTTC. Protein product: CSTLGDGYTF.

Note on this clonotype: One end of the junction is discordant with germline, which a read error may explain. The rearrangement links TRBV10-3 to TRBJ1-3, with D possibly being TRBD1 (6 bases). The CDR3 sequence is 15 residues long. Per germline, CDR1 ENHRY and CDR2 SYGVKD. CDR3 nucleotides: TGTGCCATCAGTGAGCCGGGGACACTTGGAGACACCATATATTTT. Encoded protein: CAISEPGTLGDTIYF.

This clonotype was picked up many times. The V call is TRBV4-1, the J call TRBJ1-2, with no clear D. V lost 4 bases to trimming and J lost 8 bases, with 14 bases between them. Germline CDR1 and CDR2: MGHRA and YSYEKL. The CDR3 has 13 amino acids. The CDR3 here is CASSPLQARGYTF. The CDR3 nucleotides are TGCGCCAGCAGCCCCCTTCAGGCACGGGGCTACACCTTC.

This clonotype was seen more than once but under ten times. V usage is TRBV10-3 and J usage is TRBJ1-2; TRBD1 is a possible D gene (5 bases). V was trimmed by 4 bases and J by 6 bases, leaving 18 bases between them. Germline V gives CDR1 ENHRY, CDR2 SYGVKD. The CDR3 contains 15 residues. The CDR3 reads CAISARDGGRDGYTF. The CDR3 DNA reads TGTGCCATCAGTGCTAGAGATGGGGGGAGGGATGGCTACACCTTC.

This clonotype was found many times. The chain is built from TRBV11-2 and TRBJ2-2; no reliable D call. Trimming removed 5 bases from V and 0 bases from J, with 10 bases in between. From germline, CDR1 is SGHAT and CDR2 FQNNGV. CDR3 length: 15 amino acids. CDR3 residues: CASSGHAANTGELFF. CDR3 sequence (DNA): TGTGCCAGCAGCGGGCATGCGGCGAACACCGGGGAGCTGTTTTTT.